Sequencing of this T cell receptor (beta chain) was carried out in a study of shared clonotypes between healthy human individuals. Germline V lookup: CDR1 SNHLY, CDR2 FYNNEI. The CDR3 totals 16 residues. The ends were cut back, 3 bases at V and 1 base at J, with 15 bases in the middle. TCRdb's copy holds only in-frame clones and misses some; the assay was immunoSEQ multiplex PCR. The table records some 2 million clones, 85% to 95% of them present only once. In this sample, this clone turned up a few times. The same CDR3 arises from other DNA sequences in this sample as well. The sequence derives from a man younger than 30 in good health. The specimen sequenced was naive CD4+ T cells sorted from blood. Subset here: CD45RA+ positively selected. This chain connects TRBV2 to TRBJ1-1, with D possibly matching TRBD1 (5 bases). The CDR3 bases are TGTGCCAGCAGTGAGAGGAGGGGCCCACAGAACACTGAAGCTTTCTTT. This codes for CASSERRGPQNTEAFF.